The 8 T cell receptor beta chains below all came from one sample that was sequenced in a study of Graves' ophthalmopathy and Graves' hyperthyroidism. Beta-chain TCR CDR3 regions were amplified from RNA transcripts. Scientists carried out first-round RT-PCR using HTBI primers and then a second-round multiplex PCR. TCRdb fed the multiplex PCR reads into MiXCR, producing one record per CDR3 protein. The table has almost 400,000 distinct CDR3 sequences, about 16% seen once. The sequenced sample consisted of peripheral blood. Source of these receptors: a young woman with Graves' ophthalmopathy.

The chain joins TRBV28 to TRBJ2-7; D remains ambiguous. The CDR3 runs 13 residues. The V gene lost 5 bases and the J gene lost 1 base, with 9 bases spanning the gap. The V gene's germline CDR1 is MDHEN and CDR2 SYDVKM. The CDR3 bases are TGTGCCAGCAGTCTAATGGGGTCCTACGAGCAGTACTTC. Its translation is CASSLMGSYEQYF. The variable domain in full, completed from reference TRBV28 and TRBJ2-7, reads DVKVTQSSRYLVKRTGEKVFLECVQDMDHENMFWYRQDPGLGLRLIYFSYDVKMKEKGDIPEGYSVSREKKERFSLILESASTNQTSMYLCASSLMGSYEQYFGPGTRLTVT.

Here the CDR3 reads CASSEFGTLNGYTF. The CDR3 DNA reads TGTGCCAGCAGTGAATTTGGGACACTGAATGGCTACACCTTC. The genes are TRBV6-1 and TRBJ1-2; tentative D call: TRBD1 (6 bases). Germline V gene sequence: CDR1 MNHNS, CDR2 SASEGT. Trimming cost V 2 bases and J 6 bases, with 13 bases left between them. CDR3 length: 14 residues.

This clonotype was observed at least ten times. The chain uses TRBV4-2 and TRBJ1-3; D gene unclear. Germline V gene lookup returns CDR1 LGHNA and CDR2 YNFKEQ. The V end was cut by 0 bases, the J end by 0 bases, with 9 bases between. The CDR3 runs to 16 residues. The chain's CDR3 is CASSQDQVGSGNTIYF. In DNA form, the CDR3 reads TGTGCCAGCAGCCAAGATCAAGTGGGCTCTGGAAACACCATATATTTT.

This clonotype was detected many times. The CDR3 region is CSVPAGSNQPQHF. The CDR3 DNA reads TGCAGCGTCCCTGCAGGGAGCAATCAGCCCCAGCATTTT. The chain combines TRBV29-1 with TRBJ1-5; TRBD1 might be the D (5 bases). The CDR3 consists of 13 residues. Germline CDR1 is SQVTM and CDR2 is ANQGSEA. V shed 6 bases and J shed 1 base, with 10 bases lying between them. Full variable domain (missing parts from reference TRBV29-1 and TRBJ1-5): SAVISQKPSRDICQRGTSLTIQCQVDSQVTMMFWYRQQPGQSLTLIATANQGSEATYESGFVIDKFPISRPNLTFSTLTVSNMSPEDSSIYLCSVPAGSNQPQHFGDGTRLSIL.

The V and J genes are TRBV6-1 and TRBJ2-7; maybe TRBD1 (6 bases). CDR1 and CDR2 from the germline V gene are MNHNS and SASEGT. V gave up 6 bases and J gave up 2 bases, with 17 bases separating them. The CDR3 is 15 amino acids. Written as DNA, the CDR3 is TGTGCCAGCAGAAAAACAGGGTTGGATACCTACGAGCAGTACTTC. It translates to CASRKTGLDTYEQYF.

This clonotype was recorded many times. The chain combines TRBV2 with TRBJ2-5; the D is unclear. V dropped 7 bases and J dropped 3 bases, with 6 bases sitting between them. From germline, CDR1 is SNHLY and CDR2 FYNNEI. The CDR3 sequence is 11 residues long. Written as DNA, the CDR3 is TGTGCCAGCATGGCTAAAGAGACCCAGTACTTC. It translates to CASMAKETQYF. Combining the CDR3 with reference TRBV2 and TRBJ2-5 gives the whole variable domain EPEVTQTPSHQVTQMGQEVILRCVPISNHLYFYWYRQILGQKVEFLVSFYNNEISEKSEIFDDQFSVERPDGSNFTLKIRSTKLEDSAMYFCASMAKETQYFGPGTRLLVL.

On this clonotype: Given a much more abundant clone one base away, this may be a read error. The chain is built from TRBV30 and TRBJ1-5, with unresolved D. Germline V CDR1 and CDR2: GTSNPN, SVGIG (reference sequence). V lost 7 bases and J 5 bases, leaving 21 bases between the germline ends. This CDR3 comprises 15 residues. CDR3 loop: CAYRPRASRDQPQHF. CDR3 coding DNA: TGTGCCTACCGACCGAGGGCCTCCCGGGATCAGCCCCAGCATTTT.

This clonotype was detected many times. The genes are TRBV19 and TRBJ1-5, with D possibly TRBD1 on 6 matching bases. Germline CDR1 reads LNHDA; CDR2 reads SQIVND (reference sequence). Trimming took off 7 bases at V and 6 bases at J, with 13 bases between the two ends. CDR3 size: 13 residues. As DNA, the CDR3 is TGTGCCAGTAAAGAGAGGGGGAGTCAGCCCCAGCATTTT. It encodes CASKERGSQPQHF.